This is a list of T cell receptor beta chains from one sample in a study of blood T cell repertoires in COVID-19. This table comes from immunoSEQ multiplex PCR, and its TCRdb copy is limited to in-frame clones, with some not included. The data show roughly 250,000 clones, around 87% seen once. Sequenced: PBMCs or T cells enriched from blood (not recorded which). The receptors shown here come from a woman aged 25 to 45 with acute COVID-19. The CDR3 runs from the conserved cysteine through the conserved F or W. D genes are given only for firm matches. The size entry is marked missing in some rows and otherwise reads once, few, many or a size class.

CDR3 protein	CDR3 DNA	clone size	J gene	D gene	V gene
CASSTTGGGNNQPQHF	TGTGCCAGTAGTACCACAGGGGGCGGAAACAATCAGCCCCAGCATTTT	.	TRBJ1-5	TRBD1	TRBV19
CASSVTDRAGGRPQHF	TGTGCCAGTAGTGTGACGGACAGGGCCGGAGGTCGGCCCCAGCATTTT	.	TRBJ1-5	TRBD1	TRBV19
CASSRASGGIRTQYF	TGTGCCAGCAGTCGGGCTAGCGGGGGGATCAGGACCCAGTACTTC	.	TRBJ2-5	TRBD2	TRBV27
CASSFRNGSYEQYF	TGTGCCAGCAGCTTTAGAAACGGGTCCTACGAGCAGTACTTC	.	TRBJ2-7	.	TRBV11-3
CASTPDSLANTGELFF	TGTGCCAGCACCCCGGACAGCCTCGCGAACACCGGGGAGCTGTTTTTT	.	TRBJ2-2	.	TRBV6-4
CASSESPRAGNTIYF	TGCGCCAGCAGTGAGTCGCCCAGGGCCGGAAACACCATATATTTT	.	TRBJ1-3	.	TRBV10-2
CASSPRGTGELFF	TGTGCCAGCAGTCCCCGCGGGACCGGGGAGCTGTTTTTT	.	TRBJ2-2	.	TRBV6-5
CASSFEGVNYEQYF	TGTGCCAGCAGTTTCGAGGGTGTCAATTACGAGCAGTACTTC	.	TRBJ2-7	.	TRBV28
CASSEVASGGRNEQFF	TGTGCCAGCAGTGAAGTGGCTAGCGGGGGCCGAAATGAGCAGTTCTTC	.	TRBJ2-1	TRBD2	TRBV6-1
CASSLYTGATDTQYF	TGTGCCAGCAGCTTATATACAGGGGCCACAGATACGCAGTATTTT	.	TRBJ2-3	TRBD1	TRBV7-9
CSVVRGTTEAFF	TGCAGCGTTGTAAGGGGCACCACTGAAGCTTTCTTT	.	TRBJ1-1	.	TRBV29-1
CASSLASGDLNLLNYGYTF	TGCGCCAGCAGCTTGGCGTCAGGGGACCTAAACCTCCTAAACTATGGCTACACCTTC	once	TRBJ1-2	.	TRBV5-1
CASSVGAGRYTDTQYF	TGTGCCAGCAGCGTGGGGGCAGGACGCTACACAGATACGCAGTATTTT	.	TRBJ2-3	.	TRBV7-8
CASSPGLASETQYF	TGTGCCAGCAGCCCAGGACTAGCGTCGGAGACCCAGTACTTC	.	TRBJ2-5	TRBD2	TRBV3-1/TRBV3-2
CASSPMVRGGQPQHF	TGTGCCAGCAGTCCTATGGTACGGGGAGGTCAGCCCCAGCATTTT	.	TRBJ1-5	.	TRBV28
CASSLVRSGKMVGNEQFF	TGCGCCAGCAGCTTGGTACGGAGCGGGAAGATGGTGGGCAATGAGCAGTTCTTC	.	TRBJ2-1	TRBD2	TRBV5-1
CASSWDRKNIQYF	TGTGCCAGCAGCTGGGACAGGAAAAACATTCAGTACTTC	.	TRBJ2-4	TRBD1	TRBV28
CSVAGGLSGNTIYF	TGCAGCGTTGCTGGCGGTCTCTCTGGAAACACCATATATTTT	.	TRBJ1-3	.	TRBV29-1
CASSPGQGRGEKLFF	TGTGCCAGCAGCCCTGGACAGGGGCGGGGTGAAAAACTGTTTTTT	.	TRBJ1-4	TRBD1	TRBV7-2
CASGGLAGASEQFF	TGTGCCAGCGGCGGACTAGCGGGAGCCAGTGAGCAGTTCTTC	.	TRBJ2-1	TRBD2	TRBV2
CASRLAGAGYEQYF	TGTGCCAGCAGATTAGCGGGAGCCGGCTACGAGCAGTACTTC	.	TRBJ2-7	TRBD2	TRBV27
CASSSGGVQETQYF	TGTGCCAGCAGTTCTGGGGGGGTCCAAGAGACCCAGTACTTC	.	TRBJ2-5	TRBD2	TRBV28
CASSFIQGENSPLHF	TGTGCCAGCAGTTTTATACAGGGAGAAAATTCACCCCTCCACTTT	.	TRBJ1-6	.	TRBV27
CASSLVGTGDEKLFF	TGTGCCAGCAGCTTAGTAGGGACAGGGGACGAAAAACTGTTTTTT	few	TRBJ1-4	TRBD1	TRBV7-2
CASSGRDSKNIQYF	TGTGCCAGCAGTGGCCGGGACAGTAAAAACATTCAGTACTTC	many	TRBJ2-4	TRBD1	TRBV2
CSVEAQGLQGYTF	TGCAGCGTTGAAGCCCAGGGACTTCAGGGCTACACCTTC	.	TRBJ1-2	.	TRBV29-1
CASSLSSPGLLNREQYF	TGTGCCAGCAGCTTATCTTCTCCGGGACTCCTGAACCGAGAGCAGTACTTC	.	TRBJ2-7	.	TRBV7-8
CAISESGGSTGELFF	TGTGCCATCAGTGAGTCCGGAGGGTCCACCGGGGAGCTGTTTTTT	.	TRBJ2-2	.	TRBV10-3
CASLVQGAGPTF	TGTGCCAGCTTGGTACAGGGGGCAGGTCCCACCTTC	.	TRBJ1-2	TRBD1	TRBV28
CASGPKVYEQYF	TGTGCCAGCGGGCCCAAAGTTTACGAGCAGTACTTC	.	TRBJ2-7	.	TRBV2
CAISESVILSPHFGNTIYF	TGTGCCATCAGTGAGTCAGTTATCCTTTCCCCCCACTTTGGAAACACCATATATTTT	few	TRBJ1-3	.	TRBV10-3
CASRDGGLKETQYF	TGCGCCAGCAGGGATGGCGGGCTGAAAGAGACCCAGTACTTC	.	TRBJ2-5	.	TRBV5-1
CASSARQGPYEQYF	TGTGCCAGCAGCGCGCGCCAGGGCCCCTACGAGCAGTACTTC	.	TRBJ2-7	.	TRBV5-8
CASSPGLAGSGANVLTF	TGTGCCAGCTCACCCGGACTAGCGGGCTCTGGGGCCAACGTCCTGACTTTC	.	TRBJ2-6	TRBD2	TRBV18
CASIEGRSGNQPQHF	TGTGCCAGCATCGAGGGAAGATCCGGCAATCAGCCCCAGCATTTT	.	TRBJ1-5	.	TRBV28
CASSEWGREAFF	TGTGCCAGCAGTGAATGGGGCAGAGAAGCTTTCTTT	.	TRBJ1-1	.	TRBV25-1
CSVSPPSTRSSYNEQFF	TGCAGCGTGAGCCCCCCTTCGACTAGAAGCTCCTACAATGAGCAGTTCTTC	.	TRBJ2-1	.	TRBV29-1
CASSLFLDYSNQPQHF	TGTGCCAGCAGCTTGTTTCTCGACTATAGCAATCAGCCCCAGCATTTT	.	TRBJ1-5	.	TRBV5-8
CATSDGGQPQHF	TGTGCCACCAGTGATGGCGGACAGCCCCAGCATTTT	.	TRBJ1-5	.	TRBV24-1
CASSDLAGQTQYF	TGTGCCAGCAGTGACCTAGCGGGCCAGACCCAGTACTTC	.	TRBJ2-5	TRBD2	TRBV6-4